Here is one T cell receptor (beta chain) with its context. Trimming took off 1 base at V and 6 bases at J, with 10 bases between the two ends. The germline gives CDR1 SGHTA, CDR2 FQGNSA. The CDR3 extends over 13 amino acids. Original processing notes: Scientists estimated how many nucleated cells there were by amplifying reference gene primers. The data were produced by immunoSEQ multiplex PCR, yet TCRdb's version contains in-frame clones alone and is incomplete. That table is the source of V, J and clone size, and D and trimming were worked out from the DNA. The sample consists of 35,000 to 45,000 clones, about four fifths of them appearing once. The source of the sample is a study of blood T cell repertoires in COVID-19. Overall study: COVID-19 samples, acute and convalescent, were from the United States, Italy and Spain. The analysed material was cDNA or gDNA that came from T cells, B-cell-depleted T cells, or PBMCs.

The gene calls are TRBV7-2 and TRBJ2-7; no clear D. The source material was peripheral blood. The receptor was isolated from an older man with acute or convalescent COVID-19. In nucleotides, the CDR3 is TGTGCCAGCAGCTTAGGTGTGGCCGTCGAGCAGTACTTC. It is translated as CASSLGVAVEQYF.